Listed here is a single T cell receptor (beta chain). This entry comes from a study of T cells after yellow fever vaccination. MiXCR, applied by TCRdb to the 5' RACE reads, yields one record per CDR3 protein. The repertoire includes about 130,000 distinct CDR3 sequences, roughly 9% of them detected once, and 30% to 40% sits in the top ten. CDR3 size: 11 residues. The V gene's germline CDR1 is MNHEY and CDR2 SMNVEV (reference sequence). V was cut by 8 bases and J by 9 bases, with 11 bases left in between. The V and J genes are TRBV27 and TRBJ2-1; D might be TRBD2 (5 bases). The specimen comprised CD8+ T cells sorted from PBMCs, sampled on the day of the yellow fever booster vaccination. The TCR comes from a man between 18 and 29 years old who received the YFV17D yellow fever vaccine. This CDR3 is CASGRGPEQFF. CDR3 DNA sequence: TGTGCCAGCGGGAGAGGGCCTGAGCAGTTCTTC.